This TCR beta chain stems from a study of T cell responses to AZD1222 COVID-19 vaccine (dated by TCRdb to 2020 to 2023). With regard to the full study: TCR sequencing covered fewer than 250 trial participants: nearly 210 given two doses of AZD1222 and 26 given two doses of MenACWY control vaccine. Enrollment into the trials was organized by age into subgroups of 18-55, 56-69 and 70-plus years, and those subgroups contained roughly 150, 30 and 60 TCR-sequenced participants, respectively. What the authors observed across the whole study: The 56-69-year group was small, and its depth increase did not reach significance, likely because of low power. Because no samples from the day 14 peak response were available, repertoires could be characterized only after the peak T cell response. Reportedly, almost half of the unique spike-specific TCRs recognized epitopes lying outside the regions that are mutated in the B.1.351 and B.1.1.7 variants. A significant rise in spike-specific TCR breadth and depth was observed after two AZD1222 doses relative to day 0 and relative to MenACWY recipients. Conclusions about previously exposed vaccinees are limited because only five to seven AZD1222 recipients were SARS-CoV-2 seropositive at baseline. The whole spike protein was spanned by vaccine-associated CD4 TCRs, and dominant responses were seen in regions 160-218 and 743-854. Participants were mostly white British, with more females than males. The authors suggested clonal diversity may have been underestimated.

Between the V and J ends, shortened by 5 bases and 4 bases respectively, the junction contains 17 bases. Inclusive of the bounding cysteine and phenylalanine, the CDR3 is 16 residues long. The kept DNA is CDR3 alone, 48 bases in frame from the first base. CDR1 and CDR2 are drawn from the germline V gene (reference sequence): SEHNR, FQNEAQ. The time point label of this sample denotes: about 28 days (+/-7) after the second vaccine dose. AZD1222 recipients given second doses at about 4 weeks or at about 12 weeks were pooled, since spike-specific TCR depth and breadth were not found to differ between the two schedules. Samples from vaccinated people were obtained from the UK trials COV001 and COV002, which included a single-blind randomized controlled phase 2/3 trial of AZD1222 (ChAdOx1 nCoV-19) in healthy adults. For TCRbeta chain sequencing, PBMC samples from trial participants were taken at day 0 and at day 28 after the second dose.

In regard to this clone: Its antigen target is currently unknown. Base quality data are lacking; no much larger clone is found one base away.

The CDR3 regions of human TCRbeta chains were subjected to immunosequencing. The original pipeline was this. Repertoire TCRs were checked for matches against a reference library of SARS-CoV-2-specific TCRs that had been generated using the MIRA antigen-specificity platform. Breadth was defined as the fraction of unique TCRs that were SARS-CoV-2-associated, and depth was defined as the fraction of total T cells that were SARS-CoV-2-associated. Each spike-specific TCR was assigned to its reactive spike region and to a CD4 or CD8 class using the MIRA data. Log10-transformed breadth and depth values were compared by one-way ANOVA with Sidak's multiple comparisons tests. This immuneACCESS table, as held by TCRdb, lists in-frame sequences with V and J called but not all clones. Of the missing ones, under half trace to an unresolved V gene in checked studies; the others have no known cause. Clone size and the V and J calls come from that table; the DNA yielded D and trimming. Within this sample are around 150,000 clones, with more than 80% of them counted one time only. More than 3% of the sample is in the top ten clones.

The sequenced sample was peripheral blood, obtained 28 days after the second AZD1222 dose. The chain links TRBV7-9 with TRBJ1-4; TRBD1 is a weak D gene call, 5 bases matching. This clonotype was sampled from an adult who received the AZD1222 COVID-19 vaccine. The nucleotide sequence reads TGTGCCAGCAGCCCCGCCAAGACAGCTTTTAATGAAAAACTGTTTTTT. This gives the protein CASSPAKTAFNEKLFF.